This passage covers 15 T cell receptor beta chains from one sample sequenced in a study of blood T cell repertoires in COVID-19. Data came from immunoSEQ multiplex PCR; TCRdb stores just in-frame clones and leaves some out. This table holds around 260,000 clones, roughly 83% found once. Sequenced sample: peripheral blood. The receptor source for this set is a man aged 60 to 69 who had recovered from COVID-19.

This clone was detected once. The V gene is TRBV6-5, the J gene TRBJ2-1; the match to TRBD1 covers 10 bases. Unmatched junction bases numbered 2, after V lost 6 bases and J lost 0 bases. CDR3 length equals 15 residues. Germline V gene lookup returns CDR1 MNHEY and CDR2 SVGAGI. CDR3 coding DNA: TGTGCCAGCAGCCGGACAGGGGGCTCCTACAATGAGCAGTTCTTC. Encoded protein: CASSRTGGSYNEQFF.

DNA for the CDR3: TGTGCCAGCAGCCGTCCGGGACTACCGCCGGATGAGCAGTTCTTC. Residues: CASSRPGLPPDEQFF. The chain is built from TRBV27 and TRBJ2-1; TRBD2 aligns across 7 bases. The CDR3 is 15 amino acids. Germline loops: CDR1 MNHEY, CDR2 SMNVEV (reference sequence). J was trimmed by 8 bases and V by 6 bases; bases with no gene match: 13.

This chain links TRBV6-2 or TRBV6-3 with TRBJ2-2; D call uncertain. V shed 2 bases and J shed 7 bases, with 5 bases lying between them. CDR1 is MNHEY and CDR2 is SVGEGT in the germline V gene. This CDR3 is built from 12 residues. CDR3: CASSYPSGELFF. Written as DNA, the CDR3 is TGTGCCAGCAGTTACCCCAGCGGGGAGCTGTTTTTT.

The chain combines TRBV1 with TRBJ2-1; the D call of TRBD1 is as the table states it, not checked on the DNA. TRBV1 counts as a pseudogene. CDR3 size: 16 residues. DNA for the CDR3: TGCACCAGCAGCCAAGTGGGCAGGGCGGTGTACAATGAGCAGTTCTTC. It is translated as CTSSQVGRAVYNEQFF.

The chain has TRBV28 and TRBJ1-5; D not resolved. The CDR3 totals 16 residues. Trimming stripped 8 bases from V and 0 bases from J, with 17 bases between. In germline, CDR1 is MDHEN, CDR2 SYDVKM. CDR3 sequence reads: CASRGGSPNSNQPQHF. In DNA form, the CDR3 reads TGTGCCAGCCGAGGCGGGTCTCCAAATAGCAATCAGCCCCAGCATTTT.

The V and J genes are TRBV7-9 and TRBJ2-1; 9 bases agree with TRBD2. The CDR3 is made up of 15 amino acids. Germline V CDR1 and CDR2: SEHNR, FQNEAQ (reference sequence). V shed 1 base and J 7 bases; nucleotides not matched to a gene: 5. CDR3 residues: CASSLGAGGRNEQFF. For the CDR3, the DNA is TGTGCCAGCAGCTTAGGGGCGGGAGGGCGGAATGAGCAGTTCTTC.

The genes are TRBV3-1 (or the pseudogene TRBV3-2) and TRBJ1-2, with D possibly TRBD1 on 6 matching bases. The CDR3 covers 14 residues. Germline assignment: CDR1 LGHDT and CDR2 YNNKEL (reference sequence). Between the trimmed V and J ends, which lost 1 base and 7 bases, there was a span of 13 bases. In nucleotides, the CDR3 is TGTGCCAGCAGCCAAGGGACAGCAGCGTTTGGCTACACCTTC. It is translated as CASSQGTAAFGYTF.

The chain couples TRBV9 to TRBJ2-7; maybe TRBD2 (5 bases). Trimming shortened V by 3 bases and J by 2 bases, and 12 bases separated the two germline ends. The germline CDR1 and CDR2 sequences are SGDLS and YYNGEE. CDR3 length: 14 amino acids. This CDR3 is CASSGDGLTYEQYF. In nucleotides, the CDR3 is TGTGCCAGCAGCGGCGATGGACTGACCTACGAGCAGTACTTC.

A note on this clone: The same CDR3 can be traced to other DNA sequences in this sample. The V call is TRBV6-5, the J call TRBJ2-3, with 9 positions matching TRBD2. The V segment lost 6 bases and the J segment 3 bases; nucleotides outside the gene matches: 4. The CDR3 length is 14 residues. Looked up from germline, CDR1 is MNHEY and CDR2 is SVGAGI. For the CDR3, the DNA is TGTGCCAGCAGGCCGGGACTAGCAACAGATACGCAGTATTTT. Protein: CASRPGLATDTQYF.

The chain carries TRBV21-1 and TRBJ2-7; TRBD1, the table's D call, was not compared with the DNA. TRBV21-1 has pseudogene status. CDR3 length: 14 residues. The DNA for the CDR3 is TGTGCCAGCAGCAAAGAAGACAGGGGGTGCGAGCAGTACTTC. This codes for CASSKEDRGCEQYF.

This clone was seen only once. The chain employs TRBV6-1 and TRBJ2-2, with D perhaps TRBD1 (5 bases). Trimming shortened V by 3 bases and J by 6 bases, and 17 bases separated the two germline ends. This CDR3 region has 16 residues. Germline V gene lookup returns CDR1 MNHNS and CDR2 SASEGT. The CDR3 DNA follows: TGTGCCAGCAGTGACCGCCCAGGGTTAGTTGCCGGGGAGCTGTTTTTT. Protein: CASSDRPGLVAGELFF.

This clone appeared a few times. This rearrangement joins TRBV6-1 to TRBJ1-2; 10 bases are a match to TRBD1. The germline CDR1 and CDR2 sequences are MNHNS and SASEGT. There are 17 residues in the CDR3. The junction had 13 bases not matched to a gene; V was cut back by 4 bases and J by 5 bases. In DNA, the CDR3 is TGTGCCAGCAGTGCTCCGGGACAGGGGACCGCTCGATATGGCTACACCTTC. Protein: CASSAPGQGTARYGYTF.

The chain uses TRBV25-1 and TRBJ1-1; maybe TRBD1 (6 bases). Germline V gene sequence: CDR1 MGHDK, CDR2 SYGVNS. The CDR3 is made up of 13 amino acids. The V gene lost 5 bases and the J gene lost 4 bases, with 11 bases spanning the gap. The CDR3, as DNA: TGTGCCAGCAGTAAACAGGGTTTCACTGAAGCTTTCTTT. Translated: CASSKQGFTEAFF.

As for this clone: The sample has other DNA sequences that encode this CDR3 too. The genes are TRBV28 and TRBJ2-7; D might be TRBD1 (5 bases). Germline V gene lookup returns CDR1 MDHEN and CDR2 SYDVKM. The CDR3 runs 13 residues. Trimming shortened V by 6 bases and J by 0 bases, and 9 bases separated the two germline ends. CDR3 sequence: CASRRQGSYEQYF. CDR3 DNA: TGTGCCAGCAGAAGGCAGGGCTCCTACGAGCAGTACTTC.

The chain joins TRBV28 to TRBJ1-3; a possible D gene is TRBD1 (6 bases). The CDR3 runs 14 residues. Trimming shortened V by 7 bases and J by 4 bases, and 14 bases separated the two germline ends. In germline, CDR1 is MDHEN, CDR2 SYDVKM. The CDR3 region has the DNA TGTGCCAGCACCCCGCAGGGGCCCGGAAACACCATATATTTT. This sequence encodes CASTPQGPGNTIYF. Using reference TRBV28 and TRBJ1-3 for the parts outside the CDR3, the full variable domain is DVKVTQSSRYLVKRTGEKVFLECVQDMDHENMFWYRQDPGLGLRLIYFSYDVKMKEKGDIPEGYSVSREKKERFSLILESASTNQTSMYLCASTPQGPGNTIYFGEGSWLTVV.